The present entry profiles one T cell receptor beta chain with its context. This record belongs to a study of T-cell reconstitution after alpha-beta-depleted transplantation in children. The length of the CDR3 is 15 residues. With V trimmed by 2 bases and J by 8 bases, 8 bases remained unmatched. The authors prepared the TCRbeta library with unique molecular identifiers. Each CDR3 protein gets one entry after TCRdb re-called the PCR reads with MiXCR. The table lists a few hundred thousand distinct CDR3 sequences, about 9.3% of them singletons. Sequencing was performed on PBMCs from the stem cell graft donor, taken from the stem cell graft. The receptor comes from a human donor who donated a stem cell graft to a child with acute lymphoblastic leukemia. This chain joins TRBV12-3 or TRBV12-4 and TRBJ2-1; 8 nucleotides agree with TRBD1. CDR3 DNA sequence: TGTGCCAGCAGTTTACCTACAGGGGGTTTTGATGAGCAGTTCTTC. Protein sequence: CASSLPTGGFDEQFF.